This passage covers 29 T cell receptor beta chains from one sample sequenced in a study of tumor-infiltrating lymphocytes in primary liver carcinoma. Unsorted whole blood served as the source of blood RNA, and germline DNA was extracted as well. With 500 ng total RNA as template and a constant-region primer, TCR beta cDNA was made. Generation of the TCR beta libraries relied on three nested multiplex PCR rounds using slightly modified ARM-PCR. TRBV1-TRBV30 forward and Cbeta reverse primers drove the first two roughly 10-cycle rounds. TCRdb re-derived calls from the multiplex PCR reads in MiXCR, one entry per CDR3 protein. The sample has over 250,000 distinct CDR3 sequences, about three fifths seen once. The source material was peripheral blood. The receptors were gathered from a woman between 25 and 40 years old with primary liver carcinoma and hepatitis B virus infection.

CDR3 residues: CASSVLDRDGNEQFF. CDR3 sequence (DNA): TGTGCCAGCAGCGTCCTGGACAGGGATGGCAATGAGCAGTTCTTC. The chain employs TRBV7-8 and TRBJ2-1, with 8 bases aligning to TRBD1. The CDR3 extends over 15 amino acids. The germline V gene has CDR1 SGHVS and CDR2 FQNEAQ. Trimming cost V 5 bases and J 6 bases; bases outside gene matches: 9.

This clonotype was recorded only once. A junction end diverges from the germline sequence, so it may reflect a read error. The chain recombines TRBV11-2 with TRBJ2-1; 7 nucleotides align to TRBD1. The CDR3 totals 14 residues. Germline CDR1 is SGHAT and CDR2 is FQNNGV. The CDR3 DNA reads TGTGCCAGCAGCAGGGGGCGCTCCAACAATGAGCAGTTCTTC. It is translated as CASSRGRSNNEQFF.

Comments on this clonotype: A much larger clone is a single base away; this may be a read error. The chain carries TRBV29-1 and TRBJ2-7, with D tentatively TRBD2 (7 bases). V lost 5 bases to trimming and J lost 13 bases, with 21 bases between them. The CDR3 runs 12 residues. Germline lookup yields CDR1 SQVTM and CDR2 ANQGSEA. CDR3 DNA: TGCAGCGTTCCAGGGGCTAGCGGTTTGCCCTACTTC. This codes for CSVPGASGLPYF.

The chain combines TRBV30 with TRBJ1-4; 9 bases map to TRBD1. In germline, CDR1 is GTSNPN, CDR2 SVGIG (reference sequence). The junction had 9 bases not matched to a gene; V was cut back by 0 bases and J by 7 bases. The CDR3 runs 16 residues. The CDR3 region is CAWSVPHRGRSEKLFF. CDR3 coding DNA: TGTGCCTGGAGTGTACCACACAGGGGGCGCAGTGAAAAACTGTTTTTT.

Notes on this clonotype: One end of the junction varies from germline; a read error may be responsible. CDR3 amino acids: CASSQGFSSTLATGELLF. The CDR3 DNA reads as TGCGCCAGCAGCCAGGGTTTTTCTAGTACCCTGGCTACCGGGGAGCTGCTTTTT. V gene TRBV4-3 combines with J gene TRBJ2-2; the D gene is possibly TRBD2 (5 bases). CDR1 LGHNA and CDR2 YSLEER come from the germline V gene. CDR3 length: 18 amino acids.

Ten or more counts support this clonotype. The chain joins TRBV11-1 to TRBJ2-3, with TRBD2 as a possible D gene (5 bases). CDR1 is SGHAT and CDR2 is FQDESV in the germline V gene (reference sequence). The V gene lost 6 bases and the J gene lost 0 bases, with 10 bases spanning the gap. The CDR3 is 14 amino acids. CDR3 sequence reads: CASSGRSSTDTQYF. The CDR3 nucleotides are TGTGCCAGCAGTGGGAGATCTAGCACAGATACGCAGTATTTT.

V is TRBV7-9 and J is TRBJ2-7; possible D gene TRBD2, 6 bases. Germline values: CDR1 SEHNR, CDR2 FQNEAQ (reference sequence). The CDR3 runs 14 residues. The V and J ends lost 1 base and 0 bases respectively, with 7 bases between them. CDR3 sequence (DNA): TGTGCCAGCAGCTTAGTAGCGGACTCCTACGAGCAGTACTTC. It translates to CASSLVADSYEQYF.

The V call is TRBV5-1, the J call TRBJ1-6; D might be TRBD1 (6 bases). V was shortened by 0 bases and J by 9 bases, with 10 bases between the two germline ends. Germline V lookup: CDR1 SGHRS, CDR2 YFSETQ. The CDR3 has 14 amino acids. The chain's CDR3 is CASSLGQTGSPLHF. CDR3 sequence (DNA): TGCGCCAGCAGCTTGGGACAGACAGGTTCACCCCTCCACTTT.

The J gene is TRBJ1-2, the V gene TRBV14; 8 nucleotides align to TRBD1. The J segment lost 8 bases and the V segment lost 2 bases, leaving 13 bases of the junction unmatched. The CDR3 totals 16 residues. Germline V gene lookup returns CDR1 SGHDN and CDR2 FVKESK. The DNA of the CDR3 is TGTGCCAGCAGCCAATACGGACAGGGTAAAGGAGGAGGCTACACCTTC. It translates to CASSQYGQGKGGGYTF.

Turning to this clonotype: The junction shows a germline mismatch at one end, possibly a read error. The rearrangement uses TRBV5-6 and TRBJ1-6; D gene ambiguous. CDR1 and CDR2 (germline): SGHDT, YYEEEE. The CDR3 contains 12 residues. CDR3 sequence: CAGSPQGSPLHF. The CDR3 DNA is TGTGCCGGCAGCCCCCAAGGCTCACCCCTCCACTTT.

V and J are TRBV6-2 or TRBV6-3 and TRBJ2-1; tentative D call: TRBD2 (6 bases). From germline, CDR1 is MNHEY and CDR2 SVGEGT. The CDR3 has 17 amino acids. Between the trimmed V and J ends, which lost 5 bases and 7 bases, there was a span of 24 bases. The chain's CDR3 is CASSTHSSGGLGNEQFF. The CDR3 region has the DNA TGTGCCAGCAGTACCCATTCGAGTGGGGGGTTAGGGAATGAGCAGTTCTTC.

This clonotype came up a few times. The chain uses TRBV6-1 and TRBJ2-7; a weak D match, TRBD2 (6 bases). Germline assignment: CDR1 MNHNS and CDR2 SASEGT. The length of the CDR3 is 15 residues. The V end lost 7 bases, the J end lost 2 bases, and 18 bases lay between the germline ends. The CDR3 loop is CASNLAVAGPYEQYF. CDR3 nucleotide sequence: TGTGCCAGCAATTTAGCGGTCGCCGGTCCCTACGAGCAGTACTTC.

The table lists this clonotype with a few counts. The J gene is TRBJ2-7, the V gene TRBV29-1; 9 nucleotides agree with TRBD1. The CDR3 has 13 residues. The V and J ends lost 7 bases and 5 bases, in that order; junction bases with no gene match: 9. Per germline, CDR1 SQVTM and CDR2 ANQGSEA. The CDR3: CSDKDRGPNEQYF. CDR3 coding DNA: TGCAGCGACAAGGACAGGGGCCCCAACGAGCAGTACTTC.

The chain combines TRBV4-2 with TRBJ2-5, with D maybe TRBD1 (6 bases). This CDR3 has 16 amino acids. Trimming stripped 0 bases from V and 1 base from J, with 12 bases between. Germline V gene sequence: CDR1 LGHNA, CDR2 YNFKEQ. CDR3 sequence (DNA): TGTGCCAGCAGCCAAGAGCAGGGGTGGGGCCAAGAGACCCAGTACTTC. Translated, it gives CASSQEQGWGQETQYF.

On this clonotype itself: One end of the junction varies from germline; a read error may be responsible. V gene TRBV14 combines with J gene TRBJ1-1; D is undetermined. CDR1 is SGHDN, CDR2 FVKESK, per germline. CDR3 size: 14 residues. The CDR3 nucleotides read TGTACCAGCAGCCAAACGGGGATCCACACTGAAGCTTTCTTT. Translation: CTSSQTGIHTEAFF.

About this clonotype: Because the CDR3 is missing its conserved closing phenylalanine or tryptophan, this is likely a read error. CDR3 DNA: TGTGCCAGCAGTGCGGGACCCTCCAATGAGCAGTTCTCC. This gives the protein CASSAGPSNEQFS. V usage is TRBV6-4 and J usage is TRBJ2-1; either TRBD1 or TRBD2 may fit D (5 bases each). Trimming took off 4 bases at V and 6 bases at J, with 10 bases between the two ends. In germline, CDR1 is MRHNA, CDR2 SNTAGT. The CDR3 totals 13 residues.

This clonotype was seen many times. The V call is TRBV13, the J call TRBJ2-1; D may be TRBD2 (5 bases). Germline-derived CDR1 and CDR2 are PRHDT and FYEKMQ (reference sequence). V lost 3 bases to trimming and J lost 7 bases, with 13 bases between them. The CDR3 is made up of 14 amino acids. The CDR3: CASSFPGRRNEQFF. DNA of the CDR3: TGTGCCAGCAGCTTCCCAGGACGGAGGAATGAGCAGTTCTTC. Full variable domain (missing parts from reference TRBV13 and TRBJ2-1): AAGVIQSPRHLIKEKRETATLKCYPIPRHDTVYWYQQGPGQDPQFLISFYEKMQSDKGSIPDRFSAQQFSDYHSELNMSSLELGDSALYFCASSFPGRRNEQFFGPGTRLTVL.

The chain carries TRBV7-8 and TRBJ2-1; 9 bases map to TRBD2. V shed 0 bases, J shed 7 bases, and the junction held 7 bases outside the gene matches. CDR1 SGHVS and CDR2 FQNEAQ come from the germline V gene. The CDR3 is made up of 16 amino acids. DNA for the CDR3: TGTGCCAGCAGCTTAGCGGGCGGGAGGGCCAGTAATGAGCAGTTCTTC. Its translation is CASSLAGGRASNEQFF.

J is TRBJ1-2 and V is TRBV14, with TRBD1 as a possible D gene (5 bases). CDR3 length: 15 amino acids. Germline V gene data show CDR1 as SGHDN and CDR2 as FVKESK. V was trimmed by 4 bases and J by 4 bases, leaving 16 bases between them. CDR3 coding DNA: TGTGCCAGCAGCCCCCGGGTAGGGGTCCTCTATGGCTACACCTTC. Translation gives CASSPRVGVLYGYTF.

This clonotype was detected a few times. The chain is built from TRBV7-8 and TRBJ1-6; unclear D gene. The germline V and J ends were trimmed by 0 bases and 11 bases, with 8 bases remaining between them. Per the germline V gene, CDR1 is SGHVS and CDR2 is FQNEAQ. The CDR3 spans 13 residues. The CDR3 sequence: CASSLAWNPPLHF. DNA for the CDR3: TGTGCCAGCAGCTTAGCGTGGAACCCACCCCTCCACTTT.

The chain has TRBV7-9 and TRBJ2-3, with TRBD2 matching 7 bases. Germline CDR1 is SEHNR and CDR2 is FQNEAQ (reference sequence). V shed 5 bases and J 4 bases; nucleotides not matched to a gene: 9. The CDR3 totals 15 residues. Here the CDR3 DNA reads TGTGCCAGCAGCGGATCGCGGGAGAGCTCAGATACGCAGTATTTT. This encodes CASSGSRESSDTQYF.

This chain connects TRBV6-6 to TRBJ1-5; perhaps TRBD1 as D (5 bases). The J call may be wrong; the DNA end is better matched by TRBJ2-3. The CDR3 has 13 residues. From germline, CDR1 is MNHNY and CDR2 SVGAGI (reference sequence). CDR3 DNA sequence: TGTGCCAGCAGACCCCAAGCAGGGCAGCCCCAGTATTTT. It encodes CASRPQAGQPQYF.

On this clonotype: Compared with germline, one end of the junction differs, possibly owing to a read error. V is TRBV4-1 and J is TRBJ2-1; tentative D call: TRBD1 (5 bases). This CDR3 is 15 amino acids long. Germline V gene data show CDR1 as MGHRA and CDR2 as YSYEKL. The CDR3 loop reads CASNQGDRTYNEQFF. CDR3 bases: TGCGCCAGCAACCAAGGGGATAGGACCTACAATGAGCAGTTCTTC.

The rearrangement uses TRBV25-1 and TRBJ2-3, with D unclear. Trimming took 4 bases from V and 2 from J, leaving 10 bases between them. CDR3 size: 14 residues. The V gene's germline CDR1 is MGHDK and CDR2 SYGVNS. CDR3 sequence reads: CASSAAVYTDTQYF. The CDR3 DNA sequence: TGTGCCAGCAGTGCCGCGGTGTACACAGATACGCAGTATTTT.

This clonotype was recorded at least ten times. The J gene is TRBJ1-1, the V gene TRBV5-5; D unclear. The germline V gene encodes CDR1 SGHKS and CDR2 YYEKEE (reference sequence). The CDR3 totals 16 residues. Trimming left V 1 base short and J 3 bases short, with 16 bases between. CDR3 amino acids: CASSLTPDSSDTEAFF. The CDR3 DNA is TGTGCCAGCAGCTTGACCCCCGATTCATCGGACACTGAAGCTTTCTTT. The full variable domain, with the rest looked up from reference TRBV5-5 and TRBJ1-1, is DAGVTQSPTHLIKTRGQQVTLRCSPISGHKSVSWYQQVLGQGPQFIFQYYEKEERGRGNFPDRFSARQFPNYSSELNVNALLLGDSALYLCASSLTPDSSDTEAFFGQGTRLTVV.

The rearrangement links TRBV21-1 to TRBJ2-7; TRBD1, the table's D call, lacks a check against the DNA. TRBV21-1 is classified as a pseudogene. There are 17 residues in the CDR3. In DNA form, the CDR3 reads TGTGCCAGCAGCAAGGCGCTTAGGGGACACTACTCCTACGAGCAGTACTTC. The encoded protein is CASSKALRGHYSYEQYF.

The chain links TRBV12-3 or TRBV12-4 to TRBJ2-7; unclear D gene. The CDR3 runs 12 residues. The ends were cut back, 6 bases at V and 9 bases at J, with 15 bases in the middle. The CDR3 sequence is CASSPGPSGQYF. As DNA, the CDR3 is TGTGCCAGCAGCCCAGGCCCGTCCGGGCAGTACTTC.

This clonotype showed up just a few times. This chain connects TRBV7-9 to TRBJ2-7; TRBD1 matches at 8 bases. V was pared by 7 bases and J by 6 bases, with 5 bases of the junction left unmatched. The CDR3 covers 12 residues. From germline, CDR1 is SEHNR and CDR2 FQNEAQ (reference sequence). The CDR3 loop reads CASITGTGEQYF. As DNA, the CDR3 is TGTGCCAGCATTACCGGGACAGGCGAGCAGTACTTC.

The V call is TRBV5-5, the J call TRBJ1-2, with D maybe TRBD1 (6 bases). V was cut by 5 bases and J by 9 bases, with 23 bases left in between. CDR3 length: 15 residues. The V gene's germline CDR1 is SGHKS and CDR2 YYEKEE (reference sequence). The CDR3 nucleotides read TGTGCCAGCAGGCCGCACCTCACTCCTCGGGACAGCTACACCTTC. Protein: CASRPHLTPRDSYTF. Variable domain in full (rest from reference TRBV5-5 and TRBJ1-2): DAGVTQSPTHLIKTRGQQVTLRCSPISGHKSVSWYQQVLGQGPQFIFQYYEKEERGRGNFPDRFSARQFPNYSSELNVNALLLGDSALYLCASRPHLTPRDSYTFGSGTRLTVV.